This T cell receptor beta chain originates from a study of T-cell memory formation after mild COVID-19. Turning to the study itself: TCR clusters largely stayed donor specific. Regarding the study as a whole: Memory from before infection featured some responding clones, which suggests cross-reactive memory joined. Clones that contracted clustered mainly in CM and EM if CD4+ and in EMRA if CD8+.

As regards this clonotype: Its antigen is as yet unknown.

5'RACE with constant-segment primers yielded barcoded, UMI-tagged TCR alpha and TCR beta cDNA libraries. TCRdb reanalysed the 5' RACE reads using MiXCR and keeps one entry per CDR3 protein. The data contain just under 550,000 distinct CDR3 sequences, roughly 22% of them singletons. Trimming left V 1 base short and J 6 bases short, with 7 bases between. Germline CDR1 SGHNT, CDR2 YYREEE (reference sequence). The CDR3 length is 12 residues. Sample: PBMCs or a T cell subset sorted from them (not recorded which). The J gene is TRBJ1-1, the V gene TRBV5-4, with D hard to call. The receptor comes from an adult woman who had mild COVID-19 (a few samples of this study predate the infection). Cell type and time point are not known. CDR3 sequence (DNA): TGTGCCAGCAGCTTGTGGAGGGCTGAAGCTTTCTTT. This encodes CASSLWRAEAFF.